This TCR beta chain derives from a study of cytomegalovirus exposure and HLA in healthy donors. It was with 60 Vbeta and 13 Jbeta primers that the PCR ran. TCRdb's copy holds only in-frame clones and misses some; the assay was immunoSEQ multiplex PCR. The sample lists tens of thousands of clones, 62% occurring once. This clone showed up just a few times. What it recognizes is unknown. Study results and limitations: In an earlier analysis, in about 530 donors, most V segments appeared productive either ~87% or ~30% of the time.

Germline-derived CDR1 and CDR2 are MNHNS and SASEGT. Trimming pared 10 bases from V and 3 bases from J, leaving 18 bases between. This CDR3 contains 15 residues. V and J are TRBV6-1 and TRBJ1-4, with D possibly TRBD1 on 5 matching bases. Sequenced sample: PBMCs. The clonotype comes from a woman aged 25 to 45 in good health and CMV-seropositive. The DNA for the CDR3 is TGTGCCACAAACCCCCAGGGTGCGGCTAATGAAAAACTGTTTTTT. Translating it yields CATNPQGAANEKLFF.